The 6 T cell receptor beta chains below were found in one sample sequenced in a study of blood T cell repertoires in COVID-19 (dated by TCRdb to the early 2020s). The library came from the immunoSEQ multiplex PCR assay. TCRdb carries this immuneACCESS record with in-frame sequences only. Its versions omit some clonotypes, under half of them owing to an unresolved V gene in the studies checked, with the rest unexplained. Across this sample there are under 200,000 clones, with approximately 80% seen only once. In total, the top ten clones hold 1.5% of the sample. What was sequenced was peripheral blood. The receptors here all came from a human donor in a cohort sampled during active COVID-19.

Turning to this clone: The same CDR3 also results from other DNA sequences found in this sample. The CDR3 is CASSVAGLNTEAFF. Written as DNA, the CDR3 is TGTGCCAGCAGCGTAGCAGGGTTGAACACTGAAGCTTTCTTT. The chain uses TRBV9 and TRBJ1-1; TRBD1 might be the D (5 bases). V lost 0 bases and J lost 0, with 6 bases in between. The germline gives CDR1 SGDLS, CDR2 YYNGEE. CDR3 length equals 14 residues.

This clone was found once. The genes are TRBV19 and TRBJ1-5; D might be TRBD1 (5 bases). Trimming stripped 3 bases from V and 2 bases from J, with 17 bases between. The CDR3 is 17 amino acids. CDR1 and CDR2 from the germline V gene are LNHDA and SQIVND (reference sequence). The CDR3 region has the DNA TGTGCCAGTAGTATTTTCCAGTCTGGGGGGGGCAATCAGCCCCAGCATTTT. Encoded protein: CASSIFQSGGGNQPQHF.

V and J are TRBV7-3 and TRBJ1-1; D unclear. The germline V gene encodes CDR1 SGHTA and CDR2 FQGTGA. Trimming took 2 bases from V and 0 from J, leaving 4 bases between them. The CDR3 is made up of 13 amino acids. CDR3 sequence: CASSLSVNTEAFF. The CDR3 bases are TGTGCCAGCAGCTTATCAGTGAACACTGAAGCTTTCTTT.

The chain carries TRBV5-1 and TRBJ2-2, with a possible D match to TRBD1 (5 bases). V lost 4 bases and J 6 bases, leaving 13 bases between the germline ends. CDR1 and CDR2 (germline): SGHRS, YFSETQ. This CDR3 comprises 14 residues. For the CDR3, the DNA is TGCGCCAGCAGCCTGACAGTCCAGGCCGGGGAGCTGTTTTTT. Translating gives CASSLTVQAGELFF.

The chain recombines TRBV10-2 with TRBJ1-5; weak D call: TRBD1 (5 bases). Germline V CDR1 and CDR2: WSHSY, SAAADI. V was shortened by 0 bases and J by 2 bases, with 8 bases between the two germline ends. The CDR3 is 15 amino acids. CDR3 sequence reads: CASSESWGGNQPQHF. Written as DNA, the CDR3 is TGCGCCAGCAGTGAGTCTTGGGGCGGCAATCAGCCCCAGCATTTT.

The chain has TRBV4-1 and TRBJ2-7; 8 bases fit TRBD1. CDR3 length: 15 amino acids. The germline V gene has CDR1 MGHRA and CDR2 YSYEKL. Trimming cost V 2 bases and J 2 bases; bases outside gene matches: 5. DNA for the CDR3: TGCGCCAGCAGCCAATCGACAGGGGTGACCTACGAGCAGTACTTC. Protein: CASSQSTGVTYEQYF.